This T cell receptor (beta chain) was recorded in a study of CD8 T cells in Susac syndrome. Reverse transcription of about 0.5 to 1 ug RNA was carried out with random hexamers. TCRdb re-called the immunoSEQ multiplex PCR reads with MiXCR, one entry per CDR3 protein. This table holds hundreds of thousands of distinct CDR3 sequences, just over 90% found once. The V gene lost 8 bases and the J gene lost 11 bases, with 27 bases spanning the gap. Per germline, CDR1 SQVTM and CDR2 ANQGSEA. This CDR3 is built from 14 residues. In blood CD8+ and CD4+ T cells, TCR beta underwent sequencing. Treatment-naive patients with stable or active relapsing-remitting disease were the multiple sclerosis controls. TEMRA cells underwent FACS enrichment and CD8+ and CD4+ T cells underwent negative isolation.

What was sequenced was CD4+ T cells from PBMCs. The TCR comes from a human donor with multiple sclerosis. The J gene is TRBJ1-2, the V gene TRBV29-1, with D possibly being TRBD1 (5 bases). The CDR3 reads CSLTRRGNGDRYTF. CDR3 DNA: TGCAGCTTAACCCGTCGGGGGAATGGTGATCGGTACACCTTC. Together with reference TRBV29-1 and TRBJ1-2, the CDR3 gives the full variable domain: SAVISQKPSRDICQRGTSLTIQCQVDSQVTMMFWYRQQPGQSLTLIATANQGSEATYESGFVIDKFPISRPNLTFSTLTVSNMSPEDSSIYLCSLTRRGNGDRYTFGSGTRLTVV.